This note documents a single T cell receptor beta chain sequence. The sample is drawn from a study of blood T cell repertoires in COVID-19. Clones were read by immunoSEQ multiplex PCR, and TCRdb kept only the in-frame ones, dropping some. The sample has hundreds of thousands of clones, around 90% seen once; the top ten hold 9% to 9.5%. Trimming cost V 5 bases and J 3 bases, with 13 bases left between them. Germline lookup yields CDR1 PRHDT and CDR2 FYEKMQ (reference sequence). The CDR3 is made up of 14 amino acids. The sequencing input was peripheral blood. This receptor was identified in a young man with active or convalescent COVID-19. This sequence joins TRBV13 and TRBJ1-1, with TRBD1 as a possible D gene (6 bases). This CDR3 is CASSPGRGYTEAFF. CDR3 coding DNA: TGTGCCAGCAGCCCAGGGAGGGGGTACACTGAAGCTTTCTTT. Complete variable domain (other parts from reference TRBV13 and TRBJ1-1): AAGVIQSPRHLIKEKRETATLKCYPIPRHDTVYWYQQGPGQDPQFLISFYEKMQSDKGSIPDRFSAQQFSDYHSELNMSSLELGDSALYFCASSPGRGYTEAFFGQGTRLTVV.